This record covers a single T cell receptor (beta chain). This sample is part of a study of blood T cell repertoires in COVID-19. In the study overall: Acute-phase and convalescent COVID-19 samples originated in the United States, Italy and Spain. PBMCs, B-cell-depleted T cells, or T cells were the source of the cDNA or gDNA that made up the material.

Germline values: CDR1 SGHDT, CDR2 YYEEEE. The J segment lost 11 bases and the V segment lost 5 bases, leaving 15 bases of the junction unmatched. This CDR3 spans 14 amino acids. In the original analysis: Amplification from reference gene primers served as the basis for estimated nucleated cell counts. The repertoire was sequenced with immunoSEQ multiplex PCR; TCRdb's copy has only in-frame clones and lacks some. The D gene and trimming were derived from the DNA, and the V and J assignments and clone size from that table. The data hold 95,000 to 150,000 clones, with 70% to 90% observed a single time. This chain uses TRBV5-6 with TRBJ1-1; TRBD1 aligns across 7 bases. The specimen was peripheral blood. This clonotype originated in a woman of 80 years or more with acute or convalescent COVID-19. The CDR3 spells CASRRQGVAGVAFF. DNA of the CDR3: TGTGCCAGCAGGCGGCAGGGGGTCGCCGGTGTCGCTTTCTTT.